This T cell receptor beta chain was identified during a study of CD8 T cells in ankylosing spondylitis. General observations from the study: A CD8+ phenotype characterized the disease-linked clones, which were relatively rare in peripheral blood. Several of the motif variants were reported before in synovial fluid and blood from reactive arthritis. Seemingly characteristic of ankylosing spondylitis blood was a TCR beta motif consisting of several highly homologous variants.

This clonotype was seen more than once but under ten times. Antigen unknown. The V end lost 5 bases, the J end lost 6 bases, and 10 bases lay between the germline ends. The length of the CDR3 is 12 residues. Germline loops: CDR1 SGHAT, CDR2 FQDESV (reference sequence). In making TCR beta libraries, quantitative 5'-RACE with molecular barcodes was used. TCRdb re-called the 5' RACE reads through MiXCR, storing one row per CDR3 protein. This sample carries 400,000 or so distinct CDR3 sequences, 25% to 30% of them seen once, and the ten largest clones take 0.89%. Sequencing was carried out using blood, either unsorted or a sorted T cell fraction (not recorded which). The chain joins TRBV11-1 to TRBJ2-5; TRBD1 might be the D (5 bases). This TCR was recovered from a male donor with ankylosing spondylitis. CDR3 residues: CASSLKGKTQYF. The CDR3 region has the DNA TGTGCCAGCAGCCTGAAGGGGAAGACCCAGTACTTC.